A selection of T cell receptor beta chains follows, all from one sample in a study of sequential checkpoint blockade in melanoma. The protocol was immunoSEQ multiplex PCR, while the TCRdb copy is restricted to in-frame clones and leaves out a portion. The sample holds about 12,000 clones; 82% are singletons and the top ten take 7.5%. Sample: CD8+ T cells sorted from blood (inferred from file names), taken from a patient given nivolumab and ipilimumab in sequence. These receptors originate from a human donor with melanoma. CDR3s include the opening cysteine and the closing phenylalanine or tryptophan. The D gene is left open where the match is weak. Clone size is not always given. Where it is, it says once, few, many or a class for expanded clones.

j_call v_call d_call clone_size cdr3_aa cdr3_nt
TRBJ2-1 TRBV10-1 TRBD1 NA CASSEALGQVGGEQFF TGCGCCAGCAGTGAAGCCCTGGGACAGGTTGGGGGTGAGCAGTTCTTC
TRBJ1-6 TRBV11-2 NA NA CASSEEGHSNSPLHF TGTGCCAGCAGCGAAGAGGGACACTCTAATTCACCCCTCCACTTT
TRBJ2-1 TRBV6-1 TRBD1 once CASSATGSGQVHEQFF TGTGCCAGCAGTGCGACAGGGTCCGGTCAGGTCCATGAGCAGTTCTTC
TRBJ2-7 TRBV27 NA NA CASSFLNEQYF TGTGCCAGCAGTTTTCTTAACGAGCAGTACTTC
TRBJ2-2 TRBV5-4 NA NA CASSSASAGELFF TGTGCCAGCAGCTCCGCCTCGGCCGGGGAGCTGTTTTTT
TRBJ2-3 TRBV2 TRBD2 once CASRKRELAGVPDTQYF TGTGCCAGCCGGAAACGAGAACTAGCGGGAGTTCCAGATACGCAGTATTTT
TRBJ2-7 TRBV7-9 TRBD2 few CASSQSGGIAYEQYF TGTGCCAGCAGCCAGAGCGGGGGCATAGCCTACGAGCAGTACTTC
TRBJ2-7 TRBV21-1 NA NA CASSGFLGANEQYF TGTGCCAGCAGCGGGTTTCTAGGGGCGAACGAGCAGTACTTC
TRBJ1-1 TRBV7-6 NA NA CASSGQTVDTEAFF TGTGCCAGCAGCGGGCAAACAGTGGACACTGAAGCTTTCTTT
TRBJ1-2 TRBV5-5 NA NA CASSPNAGDYGYTF TGTGCCAGCAGCCCCAATGCCGGGGATTACGGCTACACCTTC
TRBJ1-1 TRBV6-1 TRBD1 NA CASSAETGAPTEAFF TGTGCCAGCAGTGCCGAGACAGGGGCTCCCACTGAAGCTTTCTTT
TRBJ2-7 TRBV13 TRBD1 once CASSLGQASSYEQYF TGTGCCAGCAGCCTTGGACAGGCGAGCTCCTACGAGCAGTACTTC
TRBJ2-3 TRBV18 TRBD2 NA CASSPGGRGVSTDTQYF TGTGCCAGTTCTCCCGGCGGTCGGGGGGTGTCCACAGATACGCAGTATTTT
TRBJ2-7 TRBV14 TRBD1 NA CASSPTIGTGAYEQYF TGTGCCAGCAGCCCCACAATAGGGACAGGGGCCTACGAGCAGTACTTC
TRBJ2-1 TRBV27 TRBD2 NA CASSLGLESYNEQFF TGTGCCAGCAGTTTGGGACTAGAGAGCTACAATGAGCAGTTCTTC
TRBJ2-7 TRBV27 TRBD1 NA CASSQGAEEQYF TGTGCCAGCTCCCAGGGGGCGGAAGAGCAGTACTTC
TRBJ2-7 TRBV10-2 TRBD2 NA CASALAGMGSYEQYF TGCGCCAGCGCCCTAGCGGGAATGGGCTCCTACGAGCAGTACTTC
TRBJ2-5 TRBV27 NA few CASSFGGVKETQYF TGTGCCAGCAGTTTTGGAGGGGTTAAAGAGACCCAGTACTTC
TRBJ2-1 TRBV5-1 TRBD2 NA CASSTASGFSYNEQFF TGCGCCAGCAGCACCGCTAGCGGTTTCTCCTACAATGAGCAGTTCTTC
TRBJ1-2 TRBV4-1 NA NA CASSQEETGSFLMGYTF TGCGCCAGCAGCCAAGAAGAGACAGGATCCTTTCTTATGGGGTACACCTTC
TRBJ2-1 TRBV19 NA NA CASSILDYNEQFF TGTGCCAGTAGTATACTAGACTACAATGAGCAGTTCTTC
TRBJ2-7 TRBV6-1 NA NA CASSEEIRYGAYEQYF TGTGCCAGCAGTGAGGAAATCCGTTACGGGGCCTACGAGCAGTACTTC
TRBJ1-1 TRBV6-1 NA NA CASSEGQIPAEAFF TGTGCCAGCAGTGAAGGACAGATACCTGCTGAAGCTTTCTTT
TRBJ1-5 TRBV5-5 NA NA CASSLTDAGPYNQPQHF TGTGCCAGCAGCTTGACCGACGCGGGACCCTACAATCAGCCCCAGCATTTT
TRBJ1-4 TRBV6-5 TRBD1 NA CASTIRTGWEKLFF TGTGCCAGCACCATAAGGACAGGATGGGAAAAACTGTTTTTT
TRBJ2-7 TRBV7-9 NA NA CASSPPGEHYEQYF TGTGCCAGCAGCCCCCCGGGGGAACACTACGAGCAGTACTTC
TRBJ2-3 TRBV4-2 TRBD1 NA CASSQDPGYTGVADTQYF TGTGCCAGCAGCCAAGATCCCGGTTATACAGGGGTGGCAGATACGCAGTATTTT
TRBJ2-5 TRBV5-4 NA NA CASSLEMEETQYF TGTGCCAGCAGCCTAGAAATGGAGGAGACCCAGTACTTC
TRBJ2-1 TRBV7-2 NA NA CASSLPGPPYNEQFF TGTGCCAGCAGCTTACCAGGGCCCCCGTACAATGAGCAGTTCTTC
TRBJ1-1 TRBV10-3 TRBD1 NA CAISEPGQGGTEAFF TGTGCCATCAGTGAGCCGGGACAGGGAGGAACTGAAGCTTTCTTT
TRBJ1-1 TRBV11-2 NA NA CASSLDWRLGTEAFF TGTGCCAGCAGCTTAGACTGGAGGTTGGGCACTGAAGCTTTCTTT
TRBJ1-1 TRBV5-1 TRBD1 once CASSSRGLNTEAFF TGCGCCAGCAGCTCGAGGGGGCTGAACACTGAAGCTTTCTTT
TRBJ2-1 TRBV29-1 NA NA CSVEDSYNEQFF TGCAGCGTTGAAGACAGCTACAATGAGCAGTTCTTC
TRBJ1-1 TRBV27 TRBD1 once CATKPAGQAHEAFF TGTGCCACTAAGCCAGCCGGACAGGCACATGAAGCTTTCTTT
TRBJ2-7 TRBV5-8 TRBD1 few CASSGTGGLEQYF TGTGCCAGCAGCGGGACAGGGGGCCTCGAGCAGTACTTC
TRBJ2-7 TRBV27 TRBD1 NA CASSPAGTALLYEQYF TGTGCCAGCAGTCCTGCCGGGACAGCCTTACTCTACGAGCAGTACTTC
TRBJ2-1 TRBV11-3 TRBD2 once CASSRGDEQFF TGTGCCAGCAGTCGGGGGGATGAGCAGTTCTTC
TRBJ2-7 TRBV2 TRBD1 NA CASVGQGIDEQYF TGTGCCAGCGTGGGACAGGGGATTGACGAGCAGTACTTC
TRBJ2-5 TRBV2 NA NA CASGGLAEPQETQYF TGTGCCAGCGGGGGGCTAGCGGAGCCACAAGAGACCCAGTACTTC
TRBJ2-1 TRBV5-6 NA once CASSLGPGLSYEQFF TGTGCCAGCAGCTTGGGACCAGGATTGTCTTATGAGCAGTTCTTC
TRBJ1-2 TRBV5-6 TRBD1 few CASSLDRGLYGYTF TGTGCCAGCAGCTTGGACAGGGGGCTCTATGGCTACACCTTC
TRBJ1-2 TRBV11-2 TRBD1 NA CASSMTGAGYTF TGTGCCAGCAGCATGACAGGGGCCGGCTACACCTTC
TRBJ2-1 TRBV4-1 NA NA CASSPGASAYNEQFF TGCGCCAGCAGTCCCGGAGCGTCCGCCTACAATGAGCAGTTCTTC
TRBJ1-1 TRBV5-1 TRBD1 NA CASSLARGSTEAFF TGCGCCAGCAGCTTGGCCAGGGGGAGCACTGAAGCTTTCTTT
TRBJ1-1 TRBV19 NA NA CASTEVSNTEAFF TGTGCCAGTACCGAGGTTTCGAACACTGAAGCTTTCTTT
TRBJ1-1 TRBV6-5 NA NA CASSFRGEGTEAFF TGTGCCAGCAGTTTCAGGGGTGAGGGCACTGAAGCTTTCTTT
TRBJ2-1 TRBV7-2 TRBD1 NA CASSSAGGGHNEQFF TGTGCCAGCAGCTCAGCAGGGGGCGGCCACAATGAGCAGTTCTTC
TRBJ2-1 TRBV5-1 NA NA CASSLTDSAYNEQFF TGCGCCAGCAGCTTAACCGACAGTGCCTACAATGAGCAGTTCTTC
TRBJ2-5 TRBV7-6 NA NA CASSQIESGETQYF TGTGCCAGCAGCCAGATCGAATCGGGGGAGACCCAGTACTTC
TRBJ2-7 TRBV5-6 TRBD1 NA CASSLTGGDYEQYF TGTGCCAGCAGCCTGACAGGGGGGGACTACGAGCAGTACTTC
TRBJ2-1 TRBV7-9 NA NA CASSPQGSNEQFF TGTGCCAGCAGCCCCCAGGGTAGTAATGAGCAGTTCTTC
TRBJ2-3 TRBV28 TRBD2 NA CASTPGPTSREYF TGTGCCAGCACCCCAGGTCCGACTAGCAGGGAGTATTTT
TRBJ2-7 TRBV6-5 NA NA CASSRGMVHEQYF TGTGCCAGCAGCCGAGGGATGGTCCACGAGCAGTACTTC